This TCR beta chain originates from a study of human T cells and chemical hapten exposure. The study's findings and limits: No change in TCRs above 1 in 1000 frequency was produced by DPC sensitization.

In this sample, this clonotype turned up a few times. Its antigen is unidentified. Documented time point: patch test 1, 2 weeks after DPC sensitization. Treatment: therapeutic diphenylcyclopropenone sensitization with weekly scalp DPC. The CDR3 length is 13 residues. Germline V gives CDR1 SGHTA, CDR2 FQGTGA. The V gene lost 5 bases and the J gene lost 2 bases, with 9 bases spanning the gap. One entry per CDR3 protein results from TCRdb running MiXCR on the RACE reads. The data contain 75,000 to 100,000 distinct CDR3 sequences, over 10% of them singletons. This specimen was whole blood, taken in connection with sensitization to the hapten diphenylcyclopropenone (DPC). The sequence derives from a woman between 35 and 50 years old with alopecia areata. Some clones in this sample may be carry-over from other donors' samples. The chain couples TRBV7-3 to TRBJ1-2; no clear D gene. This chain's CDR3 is CASSPNTNYGYTF. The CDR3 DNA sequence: TGTGCCAGCAGCCCCAACACCAACTATGGCTACACCTTC.